One sample yielded the 27 T cell receptor beta chains listed below, sequenced in a study of cytomegalovirus exposure and HLA in healthy donors (dated 2017 in TCRdb). The method was the immunoSEQ multiplex PCR assay. The multiplex PCR relied on a mix of 60 forward primers for TCR Vbeta segments and 13 reverse primers for TCR Jbeta segments. TCRdb mirrors the immuneACCESS table, restricted to in-frame sequences. Some clones are absent from its copies; in checked studies, under half trace to an unresolved V gene, and the reason for the others is unknown. The sample contains around 220,000 clones, approximately 80% of them found a single time. The ten most abundant clones make up about 0.22% of the sample. Input material: PBMCs. The receptors originated from a girl under 10 years old in good health and CMV-seronegative.

This CDR3 is CASSYSREKETQYF. CDR3 sequence (DNA): TGTGCCAGCAGTTACTCGAGGGAAAAAGAGACCCAGTACTTC. The genes are TRBV6-5 and TRBJ2-5, with a weak D call TRBD2 (5 bases). Germline assignment: CDR1 MNHEY and CDR2 SVGAGI. CDR3 length: 14 residues. Deletions cut 0 bases from V and 3 bases from J, with 8 bases between.

The J gene is TRBJ1-3, the V gene TRBV18; D is unclear. In germline, CDR1 is KGHSH, CDR2 LQKENI. This CDR3 is 15 amino acids long. Between the trimmed V and J ends, which lost 2 bases and 0 bases, there was a span of 8 bases. CDR3 loop: CASSPWRYSGNTIYF. Here the CDR3 DNA reads TGTGCCAGCTCACCATGGAGATACTCTGGAAACACCATATATTTT.

This chain links TRBV5-1 with TRBJ1-1, with TRBD1 matching over 7 bases. Germline-derived CDR1 and CDR2 are SGHRS and YFSETQ. This CDR3 comprises 13 residues. V was pared by 3 bases and J by 3 bases, with 2 bases of the junction left unmatched. CDR3 coding DNA: TGCGCCAGCAGCTGGGACAGTTACACTGAAGCTTTCTTT. Its protein is CASSWDSYTEAFF.

This clone has only one observation. This chain connects TRBV27 to TRBJ2-3; 7 positions match TRBD1. This CDR3 contains 17 residues. V was clipped by 5 bases and J by 2 bases; unmatched bases: 13. Germline loops: CDR1 MNHEY, CDR2 SMNVEV (reference sequence). The CDR3 DNA reads TGTGCCAGCAGTACACAATTCCGGGACAGAAACACAGATACGCAGTATTTT. Its protein product is CASSTQFRDRNTDTQYF.

The chain carries TRBV7-3 and TRBJ2-5; a weak D match, TRBD2 (7 bases). Germline CDR1 reads SGHTA; CDR2 reads FQGTGA. The V end was cut by 4 bases, the J end by 2 bases, with 14 bases between. The CDR3 totals 15 residues. This CDR3 is CASSSRGSGQETQYF. CDR3 bases: TGTGCCAGCAGCTCCAGGGGTAGCGGGCAAGAGACCCAGTACTTC. The whole variable domain, remainder taken from reference TRBV7-3 and TRBJ2-5, is GAGVSQTPSNKVTEKGKYVELRCDPISGHTALYWYRQSLGQGPEFLIYFQGTGAADDSGLPNDRFFAVRPEGSVSTLKIQRTERGDSAVYLCASSSRGSGQETQYFGPGTRLLVL.

The sample holds one count of this clone. The chain links TRBV5-6 to TRBJ2-2; perhaps TRBD2 as D (5 bases). The germline V and J ends were trimmed by 6 bases and 3 bases, with 18 bases remaining between them. CDR1 is SGHDT, CDR2 YYEEEE, per germline. CDR3 length: 16 amino acids. The DNA for the CDR3 is TGTGCCAGCACTCAAACCCTATGGGGAGACACCGGGGAGCTGTTTTTT. This translates into CASTQTLWGDTGELFF.

V gene TRBV6-1 combines with J gene TRBJ1-5; TRBD1 might be the D (5 bases). Trimming stripped 2 bases from V and 7 bases from J, with 15 bases between. This CDR3 contains 15 residues. Per the germline V gene, CDR1 is MNHNS and CDR2 is SASEGT. The CDR3 loop is CASSESQVGGQPQHF. Here the CDR3 DNA reads TGTGCCAGCAGTGAAAGCCAGGTGGGGGGACAGCCCCAGCATTTT.

V and J are TRBV25-1 and TRBJ1-2, with D tentatively TRBD1 (5 bases). The CDR3 extends over 15 amino acids. With 4 bases removed from V and 4 bases from J, the gap between germline ends came to 16 bases. Germline V gene sequence: CDR1 MGHDK, CDR2 SYGVNS. The CDR3, as DNA: TGTGCCAGCAGTGTCGCCGGGACTCCGGTCTATGGCTACACCTTC. Protein product: CASSVAGTPVYGYTF.

This clone was detected only a few times. The chain joins TRBV4-1 to TRBJ2-5, with a weak D call TRBD2 (6 bases). From germline, CDR1 is MGHRA and CDR2 YSYEKL. The CDR3 covers 15 residues. The V end lost 0 bases, the J end lost 2 bases, and 10 bases lay between the germline ends. The chain's CDR3 is CASSQDWGVQETQYF. In nucleotides, the CDR3 is TGCGCCAGCAGCCAAGATTGGGGGGTACAAGAGACCCAGTACTTC.

The J gene is TRBJ2-1, the V gene TRBV30; D not certain. Germline V gene sequence: CDR1 GTSNPN, CDR2 SVGIG (reference sequence). The germline V and J ends were trimmed by 0 bases and 1 base, with 7 bases remaining between them. This CDR3 has 14 amino acids. CDR3 DNA: TGTGCCTGGAGTGTCGAGGATTCCTACAATGAGCAGTTCTTC. Translating gives CAWSVEDSYNEQFF.

This chain connects TRBV9 to TRBJ2-7; 7 nucleotides agree with TRBD1. The trim removed 4 bases at V and 5 bases at J, leaving 9 bases unmatched. Germline loops: CDR1 SGDLS, CDR2 YYNGEE. The CDR3 sequence is 14 residues long. CDR3 nucleotide sequence: TGTGCCAGCAGCCCGCGACAGGGCCCCAACGAGCAGTACTTC. Protein product: CASSPRQGPNEQYF.

This clone was seen once. The chain's CDR3 is CASSEYGEKLFF. The CDR3, as DNA: TGTGCCAGCTCAGAGTATGGTGAAAAACTGTTTTTT. The chain employs TRBV18 and TRBJ1-4; no reliable D call. The length of the CDR3 is 12 residues. Germline lookup yields CDR1 KGHSH and CDR2 LQKENI. Trimming pared 5 bases from V and 7 bases from J, leaving 8 bases between.

The chain combines TRBV14 with TRBJ2-1; no clear D gene. The V gene's germline CDR1 is SGHDN and CDR2 FVKESK. V dropped 1 base and J dropped 10 bases, with 5 bases sitting between them. There are 11 residues in the CDR3. The CDR3 protein is CASSQVQEQFF. DNA of the CDR3: TGTGCCAGCAGCCAAGTACAGGAGCAGTTCTTC.

This clone has just a few counts. The V call is TRBV30, the J call TRBJ1-5, with 7 bases aligning to TRBD1. This CDR3 is built from 17 residues. Germline assignment: CDR1 GTSNPN and CDR2 SVGIG (reference sequence). V lost 0 bases, J lost 4 bases, and 12 bases stayed unmatched. The CDR3 DNA is TGTGCCTGGAGTGTACGCCAAACAGGGGTCCTAAATCAGCCCCAGCATTTT. This gives the protein CAWSVRQTGVLNQPQHF.

The V and J genes are TRBV27 and TRBJ1-3; TRBD1 aligns across 9 bases. The length of the CDR3 is 17 residues. Germline CDR1 is MNHEY and CDR2 is SMNVEV (reference sequence). J gave up 1 base and V 4 bases, and 8 bases lay outside the gene matches. DNA of the CDR3: TGTGCCAGCAGTTCGCGGACAGGGGAAACTTCTGGAAACACCATATATTTT. Amino acids: CASSSRTGETSGNTIYF.

V gene TRBV18 combines with J gene TRBJ2-5, with D uncertain. Germline CDR1 and CDR2: KGHSH and LQKENI. The V and J ends lost 3 bases and 1 base respectively, with 6 bases between them. This CDR3 is built from 13 residues. The CDR3 loop is CASSPTVQETQYF. In DNA, the CDR3 is TGTGCCAGCTCACCTACGGTCCAAGAGACCCAGTACTTC.

This chain connects TRBV30 to TRBJ1-2, with D possibly matching TRBD1 (6 bases). The CDR3 spans 15 residues. Germline CDR1 is GTSNPN and CDR2 is SVGIG (reference sequence). V was trimmed by 3 bases and J by 4 bases, leaving 18 bases between them. The CDR3 nucleotides are TGTGCCTGGAGAGTCAACTTGGACAGTATCTATGGCTACACCTTC. Amino acid sequence: CAWRVNLDSIYGYTF.

The chain is built from TRBV5-1 and TRBJ2-3; 10 bases map to TRBD2. Germline CDR1 SGHRS, CDR2 YFSETQ. The CDR3 length is 16 residues. V lost 1 base, J lost 3 bases, and 5 bases stayed unmatched. CDR3 bases: TGCGCCAGCAGCTTGCCCACGGGACTAGCGACAGATACGCAGTATTTT. The encoded protein is CASSLPTGLATDTQYF.

The chain couples TRBV4-1 to TRBJ2-2; 10 positions match TRBD2. CDR1 is MGHRA and CDR2 is YSYEKL in the germline V gene. The CDR3 contains 16 residues. Trimming removed 4 bases from V and 6 bases from J; junction bases left unmatched: 8. The CDR3 coding sequence is TGCGCCAGCAGCCGCACAGCGGGGGGGTTGGCCGGGGAGCTGTTTTTT. This sequence encodes CASSRTAGGLAGELFF.

This clone was detected once. The rearrangement links TRBV5-4 to TRBJ2-1, with D possibly TRBD2 on 5 matching bases. V gave up 4 bases and J gave up 4 bases, with 12 bases separating them. The CDR3 runs 14 residues. CDR1 SGHNT and CDR2 YYREEE come from the germline V gene (reference sequence). CDR3 nucleotides: TGTGCCAGCAGCCGGGATGGTCTTTACAATGAGCAGTTCTTC. Its protein is CASSRDGLYNEQFF.

The rearrangement joins TRBV6-1 to TRBJ2-7; 13 bases match TRBD2. Trimming took 6 bases from V and 6 from J; bases not matched to a gene: 8. Germline assignment: CDR1 MNHNS and CDR2 SASEGT. This CDR3 spans 15 amino acids. The CDR3: CASREWTSGGTEQYF. The CDR3 DNA follows: TGTGCCAGCAGGGAGTGGACTAGCGGGGGAACCGAGCAGTACTTC.

This clone has more than one count but fewer than ten. The rearrangement links TRBV5-1 to TRBJ1-1, with TRBD1 identical over 7 bases. J was trimmed by 4 bases and V by 4 bases; bases with no gene match: 4. The germline V gene encodes CDR1 SGHRS and CDR2 YFSETQ. This CDR3 is 13 amino acids long. The CDR3 DNA sequence: TGCGCCAGCAGCGAGGGGGCGAGCACTGAAGCTTTCTTT. It yields the protein CASSEGASTEAFF.

The rearrangement joins TRBV27 to TRBJ2-4; D uncertain. Germline V gene sequence: CDR1 MNHEY, CDR2 SMNVEV (reference sequence). The CDR3 is 13 residues long. Trimming left V 1 base short and J 8 bases short, with 9 bases between. CDR3 nucleotides: TGTGCCAGCAGTTTATTTGCGAAACACATTCAGTACTTC. Residues: CASSLFAKHIQYF.

The sample holds one count of this clone. The CDR3 sequence is CASSSEAPREKLFF. CDR3 nucleotide sequence: TGCGCCAGCAGCTCTGAGGCTCCGCGGGAAAAACTGTTTTTT. The V call is TRBV5-1, the J call TRBJ1-4; D call uncertain. Trimming cost V 3 bases and J 8 bases, with 14 bases left between them. The germline CDR1 and CDR2 sequences are SGHRS and YFSETQ. CDR3 length equals 14 residues.

V usage is TRBV19 and J usage is TRBJ2-3; 7 bases match TRBD2. Germline V CDR1 and CDR2: LNHDA, SQIVND (reference sequence). V trimming: 10 bases; J trimming: 2 bases; junction bases outside the gene matches: 12. This CDR3 is 15 amino acids long. The CDR3 DNA reads as TGTGCCACCACCCCCGGCCTAGCGGCCACAGATACGCAGTATTTT. Translated: CATTPGLAATDTQYF.

The rearrangement joins TRBV6-5 to TRBJ1-2, with D tentatively TRBD1 (6 bases). CDR1 and CDR2 (germline): MNHEY, SVGAGI. The CDR3 sequence is 14 residues long. Trimming removed 6 bases from V and 7 bases from J, with 18 bases in between. CDR3 sequence: CASSGGALLGGYTF. DNA for the CDR3: TGTGCCAGCAGCGGGGGGGCCCTATTAGGTGGCTACACCTTC.

V usage is TRBV6-5 and J usage is TRBJ2-1, with 10 nucleotides matching TRBD2. J lost 12 bases, V lost 0 bases, and 8 bases had no gene match. CDR1 is MNHEY and CDR2 is SVGAGI in the germline V gene. The CDR3 has 15 amino acids. For the CDR3, the DNA is TGTGCCAGCAGTTACTCTCCTAGCGGGAGTTTGTGGCAGTTCTTC. It is translated as CASSYSPSGSLWQFF.